This T cell receptor (beta chain) was identified in a study of T cell responses to AZD1222 COVID-19 vaccine. Data came from immunoSEQ multiplex PCR; TCRdb stores just in-frame clones and leaves some out. Among about 190,000 clones listed, 85% to 90% were seen once. Trimming stripped 1 base from V and 2 bases from J, with 15 bases between. The CDR3 length is 17 residues. Germline V gene sequence: CDR1 SGHVS, CDR2 FQNEAQ. Study observations and caveats: Researchers took repertoire samples only after the peak T cell response had come. Researchers report vaccine-associated CD4 TCRs spanning spike, with dominance at 160-218 and 743-854. Possibly, clonal diversity was underestimated; donors were largely white British and included more females.

As concerns this clone: What it binds is unknown.

The receptor was derived from an adult in good health. This specimen was peripheral blood, taken on day 0 of AZD1222 vaccination. The chain has TRBV7-8 and TRBJ1-3, with D unresolved. CDR3 protein: CASSLEGKVGTGNTIYF. CDR3 coding DNA: TGTGCCAGCAGCTTAGAGGGCAAAGTCGGGACTGGAAACACCATATATTTT.